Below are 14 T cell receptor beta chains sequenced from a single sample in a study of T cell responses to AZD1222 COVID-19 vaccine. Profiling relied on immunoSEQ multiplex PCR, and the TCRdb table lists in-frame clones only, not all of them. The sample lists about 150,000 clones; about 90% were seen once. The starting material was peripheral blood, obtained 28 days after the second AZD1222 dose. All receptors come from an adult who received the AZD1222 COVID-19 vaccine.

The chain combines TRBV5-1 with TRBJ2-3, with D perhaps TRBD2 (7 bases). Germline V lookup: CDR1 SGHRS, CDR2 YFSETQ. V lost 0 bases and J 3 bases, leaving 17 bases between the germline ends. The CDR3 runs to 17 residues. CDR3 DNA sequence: TGCGCCAGCAGCTTGGCTAGCGGCGGGGGCTCTACAGATACGCAGTATTTT. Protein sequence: CASSLASGGGSTDTQYF.

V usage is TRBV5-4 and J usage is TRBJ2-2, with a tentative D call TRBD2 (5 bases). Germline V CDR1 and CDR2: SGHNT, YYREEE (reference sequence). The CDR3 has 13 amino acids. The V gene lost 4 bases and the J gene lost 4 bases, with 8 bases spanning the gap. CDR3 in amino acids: CASSPGGTGELFF. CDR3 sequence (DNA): TGTGCCAGCAGCCCAGGAGGCACCGGGGAGCTGTTTTTT.

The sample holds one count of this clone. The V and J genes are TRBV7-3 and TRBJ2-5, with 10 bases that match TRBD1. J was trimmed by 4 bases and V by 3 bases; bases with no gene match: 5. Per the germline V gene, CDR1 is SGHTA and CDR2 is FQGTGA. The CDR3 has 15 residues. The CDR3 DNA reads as TGTGCCAGCAGCTTTGACAGGGGGCGCGGAGAGACCCAGTACTTC. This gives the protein CASSFDRGRGETQYF. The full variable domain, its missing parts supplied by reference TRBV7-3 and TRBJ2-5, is GAGVSQTPSNKVTEKGKYVELRCDPISGHTALYWYRQSLGQGPEFLIYFQGTGAADDSGLPNDRFFAVRPEGSVSTLKIQRTERGDSAVYLCASSFDRGRGETQYFGPGTRLLVL.

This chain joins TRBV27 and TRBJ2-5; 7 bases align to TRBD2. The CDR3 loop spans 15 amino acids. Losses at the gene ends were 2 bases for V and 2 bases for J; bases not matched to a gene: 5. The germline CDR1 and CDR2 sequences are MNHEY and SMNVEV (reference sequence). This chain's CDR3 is CASSLRQRGQETQYF. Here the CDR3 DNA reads TGTGCCAGCAGTTTACGCCAGCGGGGTCAAGAGACCCAGTACTTC.

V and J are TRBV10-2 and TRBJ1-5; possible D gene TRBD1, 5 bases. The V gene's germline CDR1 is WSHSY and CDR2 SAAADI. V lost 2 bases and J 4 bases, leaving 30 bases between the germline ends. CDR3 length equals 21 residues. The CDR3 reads CASSEGTDMWNYRGRNQPQHF. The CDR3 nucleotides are TGCGCCAGCAGTGAGGGGACCGACATGTGGAATTACCGGGGGAGAAATCAGCCCCAGCATTTT.

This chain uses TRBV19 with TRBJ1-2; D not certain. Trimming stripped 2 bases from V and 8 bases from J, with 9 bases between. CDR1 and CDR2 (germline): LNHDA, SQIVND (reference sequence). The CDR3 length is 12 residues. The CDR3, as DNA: TGTGCCAGTAGTATACGTGGGGAAGGCTACACCTTC. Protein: CASSIRGEGYTF.

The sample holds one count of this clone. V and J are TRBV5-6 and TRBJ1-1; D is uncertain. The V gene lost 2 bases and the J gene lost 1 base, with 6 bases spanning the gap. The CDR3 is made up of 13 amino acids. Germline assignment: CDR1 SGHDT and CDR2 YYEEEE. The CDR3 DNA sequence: TGTGCCAGCAGCTTCGGCGGGAACACTGAAGCTTTCTTT. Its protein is CASSFGGNTEAFF.

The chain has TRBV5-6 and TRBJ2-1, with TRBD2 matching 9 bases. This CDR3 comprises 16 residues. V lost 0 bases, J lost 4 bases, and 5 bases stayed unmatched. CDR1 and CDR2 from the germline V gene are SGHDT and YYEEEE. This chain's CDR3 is CASSLELAGTYNEQFF. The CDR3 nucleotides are TGTGCCAGCAGCTTGGAGCTAGCGGGAACTTACAATGAGCAGTTCTTC.

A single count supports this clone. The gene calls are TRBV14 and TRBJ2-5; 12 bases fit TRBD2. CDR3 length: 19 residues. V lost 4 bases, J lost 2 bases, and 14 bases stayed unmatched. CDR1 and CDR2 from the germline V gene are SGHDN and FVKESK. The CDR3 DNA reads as TGTGCCAGCAGCCTTGATCCGGGACAGGGGACTAGCGGGCAAGAGACCCAGTACTTC. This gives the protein CASSLDPGQGTSGQETQYF. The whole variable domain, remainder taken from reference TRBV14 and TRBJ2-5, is EAGVTQFPSHSVIEKGQTVTLRCDPISGHDNLYWYRRVMGKEIKFLLHFVKESKQDESGMPNNRFLAERTGGTYSTLKVQPAELEDSGVYFCASSLDPGQGTSGQETQYFGPGTRLLVL.

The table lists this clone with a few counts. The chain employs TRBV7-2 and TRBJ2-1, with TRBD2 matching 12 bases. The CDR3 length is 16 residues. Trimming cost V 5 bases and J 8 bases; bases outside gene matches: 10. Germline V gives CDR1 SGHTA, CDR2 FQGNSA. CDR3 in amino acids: CASSTQASGGAYEQFF. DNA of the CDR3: TGTGCCAGCAGCACCCAGGCTAGCGGGGGGGCCTATGAGCAGTTCTTC.

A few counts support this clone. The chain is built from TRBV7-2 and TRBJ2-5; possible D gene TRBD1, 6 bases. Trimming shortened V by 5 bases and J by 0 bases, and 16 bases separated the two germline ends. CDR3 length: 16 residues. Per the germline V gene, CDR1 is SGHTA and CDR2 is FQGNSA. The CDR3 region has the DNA TGTGCCAGCAGCCAAGACAGGAGAAGCTACCAAGAGACCCAGTACTTC. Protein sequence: CASSQDRRSYQETQYF.

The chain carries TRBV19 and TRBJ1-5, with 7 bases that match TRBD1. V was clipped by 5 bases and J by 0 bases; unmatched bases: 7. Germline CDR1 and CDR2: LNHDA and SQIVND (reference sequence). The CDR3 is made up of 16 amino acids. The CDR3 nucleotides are TGTGCCAGTAGTCCGGGACAGTCTAATAGCAATCAGCCCCAGCATTTT. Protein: CASSPGQSNSNQPQHF.

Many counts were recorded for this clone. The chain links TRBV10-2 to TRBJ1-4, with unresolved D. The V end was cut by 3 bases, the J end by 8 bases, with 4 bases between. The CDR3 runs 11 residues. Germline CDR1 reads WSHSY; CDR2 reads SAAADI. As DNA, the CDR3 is TGCGCCAGCAGTGATTGGGAAAAACTGTTTTTT. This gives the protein CASSDWEKLFF.

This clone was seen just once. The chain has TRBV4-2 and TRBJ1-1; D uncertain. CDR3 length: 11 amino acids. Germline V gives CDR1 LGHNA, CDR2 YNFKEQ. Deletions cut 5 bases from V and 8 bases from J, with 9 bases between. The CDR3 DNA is TGTGCCAGCAGCGCTGTGGCCGAAGCTTTCTTT. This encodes CASSAVAEAFF.